This T cell receptor (beta chain) was captured by sequencing in a study of T-cell memory formation after mild COVID-19. The germline V gene has CDR1 ENHRY and CDR2 SYGVKD. Trimming stripped 7 bases from V and 5 bases from J, with 15 bases between. This CDR3 has 13 residues. 5'RACE, which relied on constant-segment primers, yielded TCR alpha and TCR beta cDNA libraries carrying sample barcodes and UMIs. TCRdb passed the 5' RACE reads through MiXCR, listing each CDR3 protein once. This sample has a few hundred thousand distinct CDR3 sequences, with around 30% found just once. This clonotype was detected ten times or more.

Sequencing used PBMCs or a T cell subset sorted from them (not recorded which). The rearrangement joins TRBV10-3 to TRBJ2-7; unclear D gene. The sequence was obtained from an adult woman who had mild COVID-19 (a few samples of this study predate the infection). Cell type and time point are not known. CDR3 loop: CAIIRPDLDEQYF. CDR3 coding DNA: TGTGCCATCATAAGACCGGACCTGGACGAGCAGTACTTC.